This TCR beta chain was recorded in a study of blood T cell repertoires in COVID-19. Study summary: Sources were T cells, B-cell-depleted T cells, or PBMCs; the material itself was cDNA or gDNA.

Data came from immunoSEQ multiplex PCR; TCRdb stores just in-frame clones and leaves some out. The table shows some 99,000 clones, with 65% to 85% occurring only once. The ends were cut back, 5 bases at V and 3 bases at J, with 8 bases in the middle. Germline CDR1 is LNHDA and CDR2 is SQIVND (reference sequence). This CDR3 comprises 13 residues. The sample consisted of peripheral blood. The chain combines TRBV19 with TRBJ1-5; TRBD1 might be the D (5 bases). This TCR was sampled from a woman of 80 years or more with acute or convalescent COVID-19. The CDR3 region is CASSPTVNQPQHF. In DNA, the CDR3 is TGTGCCAGTAGTCCGACAGTCAATCAGCCCCAGCATTTT.